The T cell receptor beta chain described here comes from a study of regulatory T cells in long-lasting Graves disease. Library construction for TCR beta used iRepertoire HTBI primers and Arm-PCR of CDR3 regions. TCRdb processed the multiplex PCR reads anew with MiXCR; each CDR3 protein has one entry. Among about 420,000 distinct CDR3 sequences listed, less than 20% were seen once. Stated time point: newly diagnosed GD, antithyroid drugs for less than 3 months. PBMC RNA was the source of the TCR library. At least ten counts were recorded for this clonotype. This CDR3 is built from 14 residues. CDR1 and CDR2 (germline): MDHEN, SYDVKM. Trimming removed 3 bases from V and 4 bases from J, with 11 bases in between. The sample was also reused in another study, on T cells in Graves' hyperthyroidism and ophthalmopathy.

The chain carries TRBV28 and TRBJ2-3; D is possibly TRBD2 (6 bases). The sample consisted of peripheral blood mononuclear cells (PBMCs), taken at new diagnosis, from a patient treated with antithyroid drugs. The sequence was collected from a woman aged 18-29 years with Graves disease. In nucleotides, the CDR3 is TGTGCCAGCAGTTTCGGGAGCTCGGCAGATACGCAGTATTTT. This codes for CASSFGSSADTQYF.